This TCR beta chain was identified during a study of human T cells and chemical hapten exposure. Study at large: Variation in per-sample TCR yields came mainly from small pooled library volume differences.

Single cDNA molecules in the library carried unique molecular identifiers attached during preparation. How the authors handled the data: Per sample, the median was 95,638 TCRs, with values from about 24,000 to 680,000. TCRdb reanalysed the RACE reads using MiXCR and keeps one entry per CDR3 protein. Clone size and V and J calls follow TCRdb, not the original study. Seen here are roughly 48,000 distinct CDR3 sequences, about 4.8% observed once, and the top ten hold around 5.8%. Whole-study findings and limits: With regard to DPC sensitization, TCRs above 1 in 1000 frequency did not change.

The CDR3 has 15 residues. Germline lookup yields CDR1 MGHRA and CDR2 YSYEKL. V dropped 3 bases and J dropped 5; count of bases not matched to a gene: 2. Time point given: healthy volunteer bleed at 2 weeks. Unseparated into fractions, whole blood served as the source from which total RNA was extracted. On this clonotype: Its antigen is unidentified.

What was sequenced was whole blood. The clonotype originates from a human donor in good health. Some clones in this sample may be carry-over from other donors' samples. The rearrangement uses TRBV4-1 and TRBJ1-5; 12 bases line up with TRBD1. DNA for the CDR3: TGCGCCAGCAGCCAGGGGACAGGGGGCTATCAGCCCCAGCATTTT. Translating gives CASSQGTGGYQPQHF.